These 13 T cell receptor beta chains were sequenced from one sample in a study of cytomegalovirus exposure and HLA in healthy donors. TCRdb's copy holds only in-frame clones and misses some; the assay was immunoSEQ multiplex PCR. Among approximately 270,000 clones, approximately 83% were seen once, and the ten largest hold approximately 1%. The specimen was PBMCs. The receptors come from a woman under 30 in good health and CMV-seronegative.

The chain combines TRBV30 with TRBJ1-5, with D perhaps TRBD1 (5 bases). The CDR3 is 15 amino acids. The V gene lost 1 base and the J gene lost 3 bases, with 13 bases spanning the gap. The germline CDR1 and CDR2 sequences are GTSNPN and SVGIG (reference sequence). Here the CDR3 reads CAWSDGGETNQPQHF. The CDR3 DNA reads TGTGCCTGGAGTGATGGGGGGGAAACCAATCAGCCCCAGCATTTT. Full variable domain (missing parts from reference TRBV30 and TRBJ1-5): SQTIHQWPATLVQPVGSPLSLECTVEGTSNPNLYWYRQAAGRGLQLLFYSVGIGQISSEVPQNLSASRPQDRQFILSSKKLLLSDSGFYLCAWSDGGETNQPQHFGDGTRLSIL.

CDR3 region: CASGPGGGQNTEAFF. As DNA, the CDR3 is TGTGCCAGCGGCCCCGGGGGGGGCCAGAACACTGAAGCTTTCTTT. V gene TRBV28 combines with J gene TRBJ1-1; tentative D call: TRBD1 (6 bases). The CDR3 covers 15 residues. Trimming removed 8 bases from V and 1 base from J, with 17 bases in between. Per germline, CDR1 MDHEN and CDR2 SYDVKM. The entire variable domain, with the rest obtained from reference TRBV28 and TRBJ1-1, is as follows: DVKVTQSSRYLVKRTGEKVFLECVQDMDHENMFWYRQDPGLGLRLIYFSYDVKMKEKGDIPEGYSVSREKKERFSLILESASTNQTSMYLCASGPGGGQNTEAFFGQGTRLTVV.

The V gene is TRBV11-3, the J gene TRBJ2-5; 10 nucleotides line up with TRBD1. CDR1 is SGHNT, CDR2 YENEEA, per germline. This CDR3 spans 15 amino acids. Trimming at V came to 1 base and at J to 5 bases, leaving 4 bases not matched to a gene. CDR3 DNA: TGTGCCAGCAGCTTAGGCGGGACAGGGGACGAGACCCAGTACTTC. Its translation: CASSLGGTGDETQYF.

This rearrangement joins TRBV14 to TRBJ2-6, with D maybe TRBD1 (6 bases). V was shortened by 6 bases and J by 4 bases, with 16 bases between the two germline ends. Germline CDR1 SGHDN, CDR2 FVKESK. The CDR3 length is 16 residues. The CDR3 DNA sequence: TGTGCCAGCAGATCCAGGGGCGCTACGGGGGCCAACGTCCTGACTTTC. This encodes CASRSRGATGANVLTF.

The chain has TRBV6-5 and TRBJ2-7; D unresolved. The ends were cut back, 0 bases at V and 0 bases at J, with 12 bases in the middle. Germline CDR1 reads MNHEY; CDR2 reads SVGAGI. The CDR3 has 16 residues. CDR3 sequence (DNA): TGTGCCAGCAGTTACTCGAACTACCAGATCTCCTACGAGCAGTACTTC. Translation gives CASSYSNYQISYEQYF.

The rearrangement uses TRBV30 and TRBJ2-1; the match to TRBD2 covers 7 bases. The CDR3 is 15 amino acids. CDR1 is GTSNPN, CDR2 SVGIG, per germline (reference sequence). Trimming took 0 bases from V and 8 from J; bases not matched to a gene: 10. The CDR3 bases are TGTGCCTGGAGTGTACGGGCGGGAGCAGGCGATGAGCAGTTCTTC. It codes for CAWSVRAGAGDEQFF.

The chain employs TRBV4-1 and TRBJ2-7; possible D gene TRBD1, 6 bases. CDR1 is MGHRA, CDR2 YSYEKL, per germline. V lost 1 base and J lost 7, with 11 bases in between. The CDR3 sequence is 13 residues long. For the CDR3, the DNA is TGCGCCAGCAGCCAAGGAGCCGGGACAGAGCAGTACTTC. This sequence encodes CASSQGAGTEQYF.

V is TRBV14 and J is TRBJ1-2; 8 bases match TRBD1. CDR1 is SGHDN and CDR2 is FVKESK in the germline V gene. The length of the CDR3 is 13 residues. With V trimmed by 3 bases and J by 6 bases, 3 bases remained unmatched. CDR3 residues: CASSQLTGDGYTF. The CDR3, as DNA: TGTGCCAGCAGCCAGCTGACAGGGGATGGCTACACCTTC.

This clone was counted only a few times. V gene TRBV29-1 combines with J gene TRBJ1-2; 10 nucleotides line up with TRBD1. The V gene end was trimmed by 7 bases and the J gene end by 4 bases; junction bases not matched to a gene: 9. This CDR3 spans 14 amino acids. Germline CDR1 reads SQVTM; CDR2 reads ANQGSEA. CDR3 amino acids: CSALPWTGGYGYTF. CDR3 nucleotides: TGCAGCGCTTTGCCCTGGACAGGGGGCTATGGCTACACCTTC.

This sequence joins TRBV5-1 and TRBJ1-1; weak D call: TRBD1 (5 bases). The CDR3 loop spans 14 amino acids. Trimming took 4 bases from V and 6 from J, leaving 16 bases between them. Germline assignment: CDR1 SGHRS and CDR2 YFSETQ. The chain's CDR3 is CASSLQSPGAEAFF. The CDR3 DNA sequence: TGCGCCAGCAGCCTACAGAGCCCGGGGGCTGAAGCTTTCTTT.

This chain joins TRBV13 and TRBJ2-3, with 12 bases fitting TRBD2. Germline trimming cut 4 bases from V and 5 bases from J; bases unmatched to any gene: 10. This CDR3 contains 17 residues. Germline assignment: CDR1 PRHDT and CDR2 FYEKMQ (reference sequence). The CDR3 sequence: CASSYRTSGAGEDTQYF. The CDR3 coding sequence is TGTGCCAGCAGCTACCGGACTAGCGGGGCAGGGGAAGATACGCAGTATTTT.

The J gene is TRBJ2-1, the V gene TRBV6-5; 11 nucleotides line up with TRBD1. J lost 6 bases, V lost 2 bases, and 3 bases had no gene match. The V gene's germline CDR1 is MNHEY and CDR2 SVGAGI. CDR3 size: 15 residues. The CDR3 DNA reads as TGTGCCAGCAGTTACGGACAGGGGGCTGTCAATGAGCAGTTCTTC. Protein sequence: CASSYGQGAVNEQFF.

This chain links TRBV6-5 with TRBJ2-1; the match to TRBD1 covers 7 bases. Germline trimming cut 4 bases from V and 0 bases from J; bases unmatched to any gene: 3. The CDR3 totals 15 residues. The germline V gene has CDR1 MNHEY and CDR2 SVGAGI. CDR3 protein: CASSFRDSSYNEQFF. The DNA of the CDR3 is TGTGCCAGCAGTTTCCGGGACAGCTCCTACAATGAGCAGTTCTTC.